This T cell receptor (beta chain) was sequenced during a study of response to subunit inactivated influenza vaccine. Notes on the study in general: The authors suggested that few new T cells are recruited per seasonal influenza vaccination.

TCRdb redid the calling of the RT-PCR reads with MiXCR, one entry per CDR3 protein. The top ten hold approximately 14% of the sample, which has fewer than 650,000 distinct CDR3 sequences, 10% to 15% seen once. This clonotype was observed a few times. Its antigen is still unknown. CDR1 is MNHEY and CDR2 is SMNVEV in the germline V gene (reference sequence). This CDR3 region has 16 residues. J lost 5 bases, V lost 6 bases, and 7 bases had no gene match. The sequenced sample was PBMCs from blood, obtained 40 to 50 days after vaccination. The TCR sequence derives from a man aged 50 or older who received an inactivated influenza vaccine. The rearrangement links TRBV27 to TRBJ2-1, with 13 nucleotides matching TRBD2. The CDR3 nucleotides read TGTGCCAGCAGCCGCCTACTAGCGGGAGGGGACAATGAGCAGTTCTTC. Its protein is CASSRLLAGGDNEQFF.